This paragraph reports one TCR beta chain. Methods used by the authors: The authors estimated nucleated cell counts from reference gene primer amplification. TCRdb's table, derived via immunoSEQ multiplex PCR, lists solely in-frame clones and lacks some. The V and J calls and clone size are taken from that table; D and trimming were inferred from the DNA. The sample records approximately 90,000 clones, 75% to 90% being singletons. The source of the sample is a study of blood T cell repertoires in COVID-19. The germline V gene has CDR1 MNHEY and CDR2 SMNVEV (reference sequence). CDR3 length equals 14 residues. Trimming at V came to 6 bases and at J to 10 bases, leaving 10 bases not matched to a gene.

The chain is built from TRBV27 and TRBJ2-1; the match to TRBD1 covers 9 bases. This receptor was obtained from a woman at least 80 years old with active or convalescent COVID-19. The specimen was peripheral blood. CDR3 amino acids: CASRIPGQGSEQFF. The CDR3 DNA sequence: TGTGCCAGCAGAATCCCGGGACAGGGTTCCGAGCAGTTCTTC.